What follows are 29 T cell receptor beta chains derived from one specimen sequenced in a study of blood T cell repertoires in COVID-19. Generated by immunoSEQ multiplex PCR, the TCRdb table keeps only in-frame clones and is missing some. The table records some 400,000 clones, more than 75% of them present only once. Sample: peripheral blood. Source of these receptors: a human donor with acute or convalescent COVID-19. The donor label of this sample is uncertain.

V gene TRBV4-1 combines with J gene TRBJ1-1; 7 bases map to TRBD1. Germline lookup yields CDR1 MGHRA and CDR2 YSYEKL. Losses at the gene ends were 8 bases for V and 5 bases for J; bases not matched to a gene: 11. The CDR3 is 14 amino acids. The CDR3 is CASRKQGSWTEAFF. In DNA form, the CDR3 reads TGCGCCAGCCGTAAACAGGGGAGTTGGACTGAAGCTTTCTTT.

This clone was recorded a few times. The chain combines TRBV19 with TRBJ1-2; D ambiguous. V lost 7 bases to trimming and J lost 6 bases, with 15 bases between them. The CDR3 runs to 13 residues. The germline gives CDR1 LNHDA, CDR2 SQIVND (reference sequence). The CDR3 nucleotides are TGTGCCAGTACCTATAAGAGGAATAATGGCTACACCTTC. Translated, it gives CASTYKRNNGYTF.

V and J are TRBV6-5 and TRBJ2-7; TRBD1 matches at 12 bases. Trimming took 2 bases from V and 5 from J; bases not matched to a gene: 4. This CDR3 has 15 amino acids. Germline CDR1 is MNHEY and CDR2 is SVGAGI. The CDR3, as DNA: TGTGCCAGCAGTTACCGTGGGACAGGGGGCCACGAGCAGTACTTC. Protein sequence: CASSYRGTGGHEQYF.

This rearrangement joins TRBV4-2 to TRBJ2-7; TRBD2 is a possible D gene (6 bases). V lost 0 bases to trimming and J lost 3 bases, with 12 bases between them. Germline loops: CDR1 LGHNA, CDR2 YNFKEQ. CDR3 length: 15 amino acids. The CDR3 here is CASSQDRGTHYEQYF. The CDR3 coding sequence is TGTGCCAGCAGCCAAGATCGCGGGACTCACTACGAGCAGTACTTC.

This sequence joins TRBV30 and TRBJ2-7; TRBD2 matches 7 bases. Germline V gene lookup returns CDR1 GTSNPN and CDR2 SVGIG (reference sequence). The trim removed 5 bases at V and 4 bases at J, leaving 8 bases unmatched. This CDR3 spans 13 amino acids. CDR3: CAWRGVGGYEQYF. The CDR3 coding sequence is TGTGCCTGGCGGGGGGTAGGAGGGTACGAGCAGTACTTC. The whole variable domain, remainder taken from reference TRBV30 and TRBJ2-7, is SQTIHQWPATLVQPVGSPLSLECTVEGTSNPNLYWYRQAAGRGLQLLFYSVGIGQISSEVPQNLSASRPQDRQFILSSKKLLLSDSGFYLCAWRGVGGYEQYFGPGTRLTVT.

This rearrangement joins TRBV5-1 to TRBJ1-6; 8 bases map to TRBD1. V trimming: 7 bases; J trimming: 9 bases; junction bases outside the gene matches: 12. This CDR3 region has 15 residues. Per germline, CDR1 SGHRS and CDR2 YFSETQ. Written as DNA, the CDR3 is TGCGCCAGCCGAGCGCAGGGGGCAAACCTTTCACCCCTCCACTTT. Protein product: CASRAQGANLSPLHF. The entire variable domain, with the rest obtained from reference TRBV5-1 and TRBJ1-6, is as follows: KAGVTQTPRYLIKTRGQQVTLSCSPISGHRSVSWYQQTPGQGLQFLFEYFSETQRNKGNFPGRFSGRQFSNSRSEMNVSTLELGDSALYLCASRAQGANLSPLHFGNGTRLTVT.

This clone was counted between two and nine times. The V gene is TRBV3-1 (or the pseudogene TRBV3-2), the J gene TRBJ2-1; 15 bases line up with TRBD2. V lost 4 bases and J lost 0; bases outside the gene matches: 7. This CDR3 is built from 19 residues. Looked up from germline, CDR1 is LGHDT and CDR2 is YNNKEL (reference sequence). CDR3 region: CASSPGLAGGLSSYNEQFF. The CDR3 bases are TGTGCCAGCAGCCCGGGACTAGCGGGGGGCCTTAGCTCCTACAATGAGCAGTTCTTC.

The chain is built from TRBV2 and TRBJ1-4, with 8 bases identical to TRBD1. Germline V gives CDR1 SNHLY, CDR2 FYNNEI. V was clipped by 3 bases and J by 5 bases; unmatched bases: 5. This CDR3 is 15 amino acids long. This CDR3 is CASSERTGLNEKLFF. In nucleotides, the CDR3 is TGTGCCAGCAGTGAGAGGACAGGGCTGAATGAAAAACTGTTTTTT.

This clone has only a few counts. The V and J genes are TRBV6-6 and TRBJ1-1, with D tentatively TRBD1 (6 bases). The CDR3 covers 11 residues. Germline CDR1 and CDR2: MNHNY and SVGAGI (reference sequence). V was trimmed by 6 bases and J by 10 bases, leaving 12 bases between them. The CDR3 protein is CASSTGRRAFF. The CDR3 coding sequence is TGTGCCAGCAGCACAGGGAGAAGAGCTTTCTTT.

This chain's CDR3 is CASSFLLIDEQFF. The CDR3 region has the DNA TGTGCCAGCAGCTTCCTCCTAATCGATGAGCAGTTCTTC. This sequence joins TRBV7-2 and TRBJ2-1; no clear D gene. The CDR3 extends over 13 amino acids. Germline CDR1 reads SGHTA; CDR2 reads FQGNSA. V was shortened by 3 bases and J by 8 bases, with 11 bases between the two germline ends.

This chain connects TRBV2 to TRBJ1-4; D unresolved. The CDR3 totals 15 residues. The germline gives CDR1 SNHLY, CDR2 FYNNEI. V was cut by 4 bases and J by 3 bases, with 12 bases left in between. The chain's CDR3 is CASSGESIANEKLFF. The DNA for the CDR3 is TGTGCCAGCAGTGGGGAGTCGATCGCTAATGAAAAACTGTTTTTT.

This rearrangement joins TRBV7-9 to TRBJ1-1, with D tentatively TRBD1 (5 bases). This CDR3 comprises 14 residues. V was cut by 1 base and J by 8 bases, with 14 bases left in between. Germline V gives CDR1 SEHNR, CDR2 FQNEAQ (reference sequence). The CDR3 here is CASSLDGTLREAFF. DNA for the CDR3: TGTGCCAGCAGCTTAGATGGGACTCTTAGGGAAGCTTTCTTT.

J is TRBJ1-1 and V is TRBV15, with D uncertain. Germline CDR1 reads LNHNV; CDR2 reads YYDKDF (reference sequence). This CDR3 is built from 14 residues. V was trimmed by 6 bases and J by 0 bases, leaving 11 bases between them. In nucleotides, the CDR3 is TGTGCCACCAGACTCACCTCTATGAACACTGAAGCTTTCTTT. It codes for CATRLTSMNTEAFF.

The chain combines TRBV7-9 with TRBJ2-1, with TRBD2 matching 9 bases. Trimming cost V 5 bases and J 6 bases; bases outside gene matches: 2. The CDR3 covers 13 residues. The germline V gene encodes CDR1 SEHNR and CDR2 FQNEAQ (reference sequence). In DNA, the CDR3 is TGTGCCAGCAGCCGCGGGGGGGTCAATGAGCAGTTCTTC. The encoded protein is CASSRGGVNEQFF.

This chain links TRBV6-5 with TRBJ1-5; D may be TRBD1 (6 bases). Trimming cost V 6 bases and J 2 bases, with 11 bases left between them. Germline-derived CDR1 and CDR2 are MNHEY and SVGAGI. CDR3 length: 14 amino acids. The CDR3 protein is CASSPTGRNQPQHF. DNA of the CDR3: TGTGCCAGCAGCCCCACAGGGCGCAATCAGCCCCAGCATTTT.

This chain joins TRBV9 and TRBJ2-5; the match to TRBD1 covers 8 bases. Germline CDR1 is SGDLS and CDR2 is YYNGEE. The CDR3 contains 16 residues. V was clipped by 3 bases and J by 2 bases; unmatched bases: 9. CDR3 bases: TGTGCCAGCAGCGCCTGGGCCCGACAGGGGCAAGAGACCCAGTACTTC. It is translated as CASSAWARQGQETQYF.

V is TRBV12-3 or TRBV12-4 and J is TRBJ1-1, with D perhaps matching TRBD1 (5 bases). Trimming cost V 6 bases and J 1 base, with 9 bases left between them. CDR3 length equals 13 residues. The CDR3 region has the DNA TGTGCCAGCAGAGCACAGGAGAACACTGAAGCTTTCTTT. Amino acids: CASRAQENTEAFF.

CDR3 DNA sequence: TGTGCCAGCCCAGGGGGGCTGAACACTGAAGCTTTCTTT. Its translation is CASPGGLNTEAFF. This chain joins TRBV21-1 and TRBJ1-1; the table gives TRBD1 as D, unverified against the DNA. TRBV21-1 represents a pseudogene. The CDR3 extends over 13 amino acids.

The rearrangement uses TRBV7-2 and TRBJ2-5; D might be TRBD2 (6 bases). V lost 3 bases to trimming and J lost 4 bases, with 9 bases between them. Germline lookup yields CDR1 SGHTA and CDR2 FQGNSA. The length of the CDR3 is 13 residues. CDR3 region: CASSFGRGETQYF. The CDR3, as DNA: TGTGCCAGCAGCTTTGGGCGGGGAGAGACCCAGTACTTC.

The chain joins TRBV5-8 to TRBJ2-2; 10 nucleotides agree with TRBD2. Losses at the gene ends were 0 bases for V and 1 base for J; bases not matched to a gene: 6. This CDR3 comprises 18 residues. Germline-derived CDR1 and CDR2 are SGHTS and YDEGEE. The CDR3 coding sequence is TGTGCCAGCAGCTTGGTCCGCCTAGCGGGGGAGAACACCGGGGAGCTGTTTTTT. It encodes CASSLVRLAGENTGELFF.

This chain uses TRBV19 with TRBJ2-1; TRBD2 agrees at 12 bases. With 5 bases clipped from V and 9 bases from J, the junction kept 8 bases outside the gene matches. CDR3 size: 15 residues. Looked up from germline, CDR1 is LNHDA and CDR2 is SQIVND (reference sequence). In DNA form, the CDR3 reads TGTGCCAGTAGTGGTCGGACTAGCGGGAAGCGTGAGCAGTTCTTC. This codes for CASSGRTSGKREQFF.

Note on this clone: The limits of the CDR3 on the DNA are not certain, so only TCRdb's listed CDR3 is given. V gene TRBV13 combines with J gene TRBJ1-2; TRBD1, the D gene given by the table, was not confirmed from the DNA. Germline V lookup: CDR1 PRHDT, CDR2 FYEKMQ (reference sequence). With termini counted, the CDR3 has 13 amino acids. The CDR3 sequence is CASSFGQGALETF.

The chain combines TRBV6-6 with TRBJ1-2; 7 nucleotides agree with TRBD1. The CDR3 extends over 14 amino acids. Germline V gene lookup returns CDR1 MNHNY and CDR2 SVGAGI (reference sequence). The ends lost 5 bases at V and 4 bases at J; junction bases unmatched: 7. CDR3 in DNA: TGTGCCAGCAGTCCCGAAGGGGGCGGCTATGGCTACACCTTC. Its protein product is CASSPEGGGYGYTF.

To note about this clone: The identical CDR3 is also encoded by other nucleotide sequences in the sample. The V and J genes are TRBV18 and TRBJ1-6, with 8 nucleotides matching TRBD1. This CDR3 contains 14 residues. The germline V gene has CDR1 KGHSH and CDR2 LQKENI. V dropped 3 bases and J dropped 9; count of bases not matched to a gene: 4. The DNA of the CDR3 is TGTGCCAGCTCACCGGGGACAGGTGGTTCACCCCTCCACTTT. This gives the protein CASSPGTGGSPLHF. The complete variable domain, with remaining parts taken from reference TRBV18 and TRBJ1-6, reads NAGVMQNPRHLVRRRGQEARLRCSPMKGHSHVYWYRQLPEEGLKFMVYLQKENIIDESGMPKERFSAEFPKEGPSILRIQQVVRGDSAAYFCASSPGTGGSPLHFGNGTRLTVT.

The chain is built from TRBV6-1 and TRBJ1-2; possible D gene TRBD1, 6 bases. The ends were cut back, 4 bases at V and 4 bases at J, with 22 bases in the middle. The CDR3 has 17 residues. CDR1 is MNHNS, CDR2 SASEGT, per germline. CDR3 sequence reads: CASSGPPGTHHLYGYTF. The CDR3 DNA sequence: TGTGCCAGCAGTGGACCGCCCGGGACACACCACCTCTATGGCTACACCTTC.

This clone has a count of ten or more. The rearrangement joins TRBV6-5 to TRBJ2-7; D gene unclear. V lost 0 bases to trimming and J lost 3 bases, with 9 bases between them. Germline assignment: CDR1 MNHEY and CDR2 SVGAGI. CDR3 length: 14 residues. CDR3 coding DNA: TGTGCCAGCAGTTACTCGGCCAACGACTACGAGCAGTACTTC. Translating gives CASSYSANDYEQYF.

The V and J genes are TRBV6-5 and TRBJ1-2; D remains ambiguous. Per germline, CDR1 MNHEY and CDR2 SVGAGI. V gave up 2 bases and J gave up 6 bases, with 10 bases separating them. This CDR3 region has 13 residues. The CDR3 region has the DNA TGTGCCAGCAGTTACCGACGGAGGGATGGCTACACCTTC. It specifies CASSYRRRDGYTF.

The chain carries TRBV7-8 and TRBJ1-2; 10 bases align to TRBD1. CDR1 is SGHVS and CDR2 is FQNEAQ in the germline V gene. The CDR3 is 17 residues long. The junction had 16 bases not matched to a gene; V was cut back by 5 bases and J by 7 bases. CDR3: CASSLLSRGQGSSGYTF. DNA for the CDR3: TGTGCCAGCAGCCTCTTAAGTCGGGGACAGGGGAGTAGTGGCTACACCTTC.

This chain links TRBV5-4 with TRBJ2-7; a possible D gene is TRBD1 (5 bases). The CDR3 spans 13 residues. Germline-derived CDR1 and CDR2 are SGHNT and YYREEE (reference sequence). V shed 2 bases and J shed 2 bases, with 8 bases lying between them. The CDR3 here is CASSLGDAYEQYF. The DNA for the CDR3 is TGTGCCAGCAGCTTAGGGGATGCCTACGAGCAGTACTTC.